This T cell receptor (beta chain) derives from a study of blood T cell repertoires in COVID-19. In the study overall: COVID-19 samples collected from the United States, Italy and Spain covered acute and convalescent phases. The analysed material was cDNA or gDNA that came from T cells, B-cell-depleted T cells, or PBMCs.

Per the study methods: Reference gene primer amplification gave nucleated cell count estimates. Only in-frame clones appear in the TCRdb table, and some are missing; sequencing was by immunoSEQ multiplex PCR. That table furnishes V, J and clone size, whereas the DNA furnished D and trimming. Seen here are roughly 670,000 clones, 70% to 90% observed once, and the top ten hold over 0.2%. The CDR3 extends over 15 amino acids. The V gene end was trimmed by 2 bases and the J gene end by 3 bases; junction bases not matched to a gene: 1. Germline loops: CDR1 SEHNR, CDR2 FQNEAQ (reference sequence). This chain connects TRBV7-9 to TRBJ2-2, with TRBD1 matching 9 bases. The clonotype originates from a woman aged 18-29 years with acute or convalescent COVID-19. The specimen sequenced was peripheral blood. CDR3 loop: CASSLWDRDTGELFF. In DNA form, the CDR3 reads TGTGCCAGCAGCTTATGGGACAGGGACACCGGGGAGCTGTTTTTT. Looking up the rest from reference TRBV7-9 and TRBJ2-2 gives the full variable domain: DTGVSQNPRHKITKRGQNVTFRCDPISEHNRLYWYRQTLGQGPEFLTYFQNEAQLEKSRLLSDRFSAERPKGSFSTLEIQRTEQGDSAMYLCASSLWDRDTGELFFGEGSRLTVL.